These 13 T cell receptor beta chains share one sample of origin, sequenced in a study of Graves' ophthalmopathy and Graves' hyperthyroidism. Scientists amplified the TCR beta CDR3 regions from RNA transcripts. The authors performed first-round RT-PCR with HTBI primers and then a second-round multiplex PCR. MiXCR, run by TCRdb on the multiplex PCR reads, gives a single entry per CDR3 protein. The sample carries hundreds of thousands of distinct CDR3 sequences, over 20% recorded once. Sample: peripheral blood. The source of these receptors is a woman aged 18-35 years with stable Graves' hyperthyroidism.

This clonotype was counted at least ten times. The chain uses TRBV15 and TRBJ2-5; D is perhaps TRBD1 (5 bases). The CDR3 is 12 residues long. V gave up 0 bases and J gave up 7 bases, with 6 bases separating them. The germline V gene encodes CDR1 LNHNV and CDR2 YYDKDF (reference sequence). This chain's CDR3 is CATSRDQGTQYF. In nucleotides, the CDR3 is TGTGCCACCAGCAGAGATCAGGGGACCCAGTACTTC.

The rearrangement joins TRBV4-2 to TRBJ1-2; TRBD1 matches 7 bases. V shed 0 bases and J 1 base; nucleotides not matched to a gene: 2. This CDR3 contains 15 residues. CDR1 LGHNA and CDR2 YNFKEQ come from the germline V gene. The CDR3 reads CASSQDWDSNYGYTF. The CDR3 DNA is TGTGCCAGCAGCCAAGACTGGGACAGTAACTATGGCTACACCTTC.

This clonotype was seen repeatedly, ten times or more. This sequence joins TRBV5-1 and TRBJ1-1, with D uncertain. The V end lost 3 bases, the J end lost 4 bases, and 13 bases lay between the germline ends. The germline V gene has CDR1 SGHRS and CDR2 YFSETQ. This CDR3 is 14 amino acids long. CDR3 coding DNA: TGCGCCAGCAGCTGGGGTGGGGTTGGCACTGAAGCTTTCTTT. Its protein is CASSWGGVGTEAFF.

This clonotype has ten or more counts. The chain couples TRBV15 to TRBJ2-7; 7 bases are a match to TRBD1. The V and J ends lost 1 base and 0 bases, in that order; junction bases with no gene match: 6. This CDR3 is 16 amino acids long. CDR1 is LNHNV and CDR2 is YYDKDF in the germline V gene (reference sequence). The CDR3 nucleotides read TGTGCCACCAGCAGAGTTAGAGCAGGGGGCTCCTACGAGCAGTACTTC. It codes for CATSRVRAGGSYEQYF.

The sample holds many counts of this clonotype. V and J are TRBV30 and TRBJ1-1, with TRBD1 as a possible D gene (6 bases). V lost 3 bases, J lost 3 bases, and 11 bases lay in between. The CDR3 loop spans 13 amino acids. CDR1 GTSNPN and CDR2 SVGIG come from the germline V gene (reference sequence). The CDR3 coding sequence is TGTGCCTGGAGCAGGGGCGGCGACACTGAAGCTTTCTTT. Translated: CAWSRGGDTEAFF.

This clonotype was observed many times. This chain joins TRBV2 and TRBJ2-7; either TRBD1 or TRBD2 may fit D (5 bases each). Trimming shortened V by 10 bases and J by 0 bases, and 19 bases separated the two germline ends. This CDR3 has 15 residues. Germline CDR1 is SNHLY and CDR2 is FYNNEI. This CDR3 is CATQQGIAYSYEQYF. The CDR3 bases are TGTGCCACCCAGCAGGGAATAGCGTACTCCTACGAGCAGTACTTC.

This clonotype was observed once. The chain is built from TRBV4-1 and TRBJ2-5; 8 nucleotides align to TRBD2. The germline V gene has CDR1 MGHRA and CDR2 YSYEKL. With V trimmed by 0 bases and J by 5 bases, 5 bases remained unmatched. The CDR3 runs to 15 residues. The CDR3 protein is CASSQDRGLVETQYF. The CDR3 region has the DNA TGCGCCAGCAGCCAAGATAGGGGACTAGTGGAGACCCAGTACTTC.

This clonotype was detected ten times or more. The CDR3 sequence is CASTPRRSGDQPQHF. In DNA form, the CDR3 reads TGTGCCAGCACCCCTCGTCGTTCAGGGGATCAGCCCCAGCATTTT. The chain couples TRBV6-2 or TRBV6-3 to TRBJ1-5, with D possibly TRBD1 on 6 matching bases. In germline, CDR1 is MNHEY, CDR2 SVGEGT. Trimming removed 7 bases at V and 5 bases at J, with 18 bases between. This CDR3 contains 15 residues.

The chain carries TRBV18 and TRBJ2-4; the D is unclear. The CDR3 runs to 16 residues. Trimming removed 4 bases from V and 1 base from J, with 14 bases in between. Germline CDR1 reads KGHSH; CDR2 reads LQKENI. The CDR3 protein is CASSLLPARAKNIQYF. CDR3 in DNA: TGTGCCAGCTCACTCCTCCCAGCTCGGGCCAAAAACATTCAGTACTTC.

This clonotype occurred many times. The rearrangement uses TRBV28 and TRBJ1-5; D remains unclear. V lost 2 bases and J 5 bases, leaving 10 bases between the germline ends. Looked up from germline, CDR1 is MDHEN and CDR2 is SYDVKM. This CDR3 comprises 14 residues. The CDR3 nucleotides are TGTGCCAGCAGTTTAGGTTTTTCTGATCAGCCCCAGCATTTT. It codes for CASSLGFSDQPQHF.

In its sample, this clonotype was seen many times. The rearrangement uses TRBV28 and TRBJ2-2; D remains unclear. V was pared by 1 base and J by 2 bases, with 8 bases between. The germline V gene encodes CDR1 MDHEN and CDR2 SYDVKM. The CDR3 length is 15 residues. This chain's CDR3 is CASSLSRINTGELFF. The DNA for the CDR3 is TGTGCCAGCAGTTTATCCCGGATAAACACCGGGGAGCTGTTTTTT.

This clonotype came up many times. This sequence joins TRBV20-1 and TRBJ1-3; no firm D call. Trimming left V 0 bases short and J 9 bases short, with 21 bases between. The CDR3 has 16 residues. Germline values: CDR1 DFQATT, CDR2 SNEGSKA (reference sequence). CDR3 bases: TGCAGTGCTAGAGATGACGGCGGTTCCGTGGTAGCCACCATATATTTT. It specifies CSARDDGGSVVATIYF.

This clonotype was found many times. The chain couples TRBV7-3 to TRBJ2-2; the D gene is possibly TRBD2 (6 bases). Germline CDR1 reads SGHTA; CDR2 reads FQGTGA. The CDR3 loop spans 16 amino acids. The V and J ends lost 5 bases and 4 bases respectively, with 17 bases between them. CDR3 sequence (DNA): TGTGCCAGCAGCAACCCCGGACTATCGCGCACCGGGGAGCTGTTTTTT. Its protein product is CASSNPGLSRTGELFF.